This T cell receptor beta chain was sequenced during a study of CD8 T cells in Susac syndrome. Random hexamers were used to reverse transcribe the RNA input (roughly 0.5 to 1 ug). Using its own MiXCR run on the immunoSEQ multiplex PCR reads, TCRdb lists one record per CDR3 protein. The sample includes about 400,000 distinct CDR3 sequences, 85% of them seen just once. Losses at the gene ends were 0 bases for V and 5 bases for J; bases not matched to a gene: 5. Per the germline V gene, CDR1 is SEHNR and CDR2 is FQNEAQ (reference sequence). This CDR3 contains 15 residues. The specimen was CD8+ T cells from PBMCs. The clonotype originates from a human donor with multiple sclerosis. This chain joins TRBV7-9 and TRBJ1-2; 8 nucleotides match TRBD1. The CDR3 bases are TGTGCCAGCAGCTTAGCGCAGGGGGCGGCATATGGCTACACCTTC. Translation gives CASSLAQGAAYGYTF.